This record concerns one T cell receptor beta chain sequence. The data were obtained in a study of blood T cell repertoires in COVID-19. V gave up 4 bases and J gave up 4 bases, with 7 bases separating them. Germline loops: CDR1 SGHAT, CDR2 FQNNGV. This CDR3 spans 13 amino acids. Sequencing was performed with immunoSEQ multiplex PCR; in TCRdb, only in-frame clones are kept and a portion is missing. The data contain hundreds of thousands of clones, less than 90% of them singletons. The sequenced material came from peripheral blood. This chain links TRBV11-2 with TRBJ2-2; perhaps TRBD1 as D (5 bases). The receptor was isolated from a woman aged 55-70 years with COVID-19, enrolled during active disease. This chain's CDR3 is CASSSQVTGELFF. The CDR3 nucleotides read TGTGCCAGCAGCTCACAGGTCACCGGGGAGCTGTTTTTT.